Presented here are 28 T cell receptor beta chains from one specimen sequenced in a study of blood T cell repertoires in COVID-19. Clones were sequenced by immunoSEQ multiplex PCR, and TCRdb holds only the in-frame ones, with some missing. The data contain roughly 79,000 clones, 87% of them seen just once; the ten biggest clones take up approximately 6.4%. Sequencing was carried out using peripheral blood. Every receptor here comes from a woman between 45 and 65 years old with acute or convalescent COVID-19.

This chain joins TRBV30 and TRBJ1-6, with D possibly matching TRBD1 (5 bases). CDR1 is GTSNPN and CDR2 is SVGIG in the germline V gene (reference sequence). The CDR3 runs 13 residues. V gave up 8 bases and J gave up 7 bases, with 15 bases separating them. The CDR3 sequence: CAQSVGVNSPLHF. For the CDR3, the DNA is TGTGCCCAAAGTGTAGGGGTGAATTCACCCCTCCACTTT.

V usage is TRBV5-6 and J usage is TRBJ1-2, with D perhaps TRBD1 (6 bases). Looked up from germline, CDR1 is SGHDT and CDR2 is YYEEEE. The ends were cut back, 3 bases at V and 8 bases at J, with 17 bases in the middle. The CDR3 is 14 residues long. The CDR3 protein is CASSSGTTMRGYTF. The CDR3 DNA reads as TGTGCCAGCAGCTCCGGGACAACTATGAGGGGCTACACCTTC.

The genes are TRBV19 and TRBJ1-2; no firm D call. The V and J ends lost 7 bases and 8 bases respectively, with 17 bases between them. The CDR3 is 13 amino acids. Germline CDR1 and CDR2: LNHDA and SQIVND (reference sequence). CDR3 DNA: TGTGCCAGTAAGCCCTGGGGAGAGGAGGGCTACACCTTC. Translating gives CASKPWGEEGYTF.

The rearrangement links TRBV18 to TRBJ1-5; a possible D gene is TRBD1 (6 bases). Germline V gene sequence: CDR1 KGHSH, CDR2 LQKENI. V lost 2 bases to trimming and J lost 7 bases, with 15 bases between them. The CDR3 has 15 residues. The CDR3 here is CASSPGGAVWQPQHF. The CDR3 coding sequence is TGTGCCAGCTCACCAGGGGGGGCAGTGTGGCAGCCCCAGCATTTT.

The CDR3 DNA reads as TGTGCCAGCAGTGACATTACCTCAGGGAATCAGCCCCAGCATTTT. Translating gives CASSDITSGNQPQHF. The chain is built from TRBV27 and TRBJ1-5; D possibly corresponds to TRBD1 (5 bases). CDR1 is MNHEY and CDR2 is SMNVEV in the germline V gene (reference sequence). Trimming pared 5 bases from V and 4 bases from J, leaving 15 bases between. The CDR3 totals 15 residues.

The chain couples TRBV4-2 to TRBJ2-1; 9 positions agree with TRBD1. With 0 bases clipped from V and 8 bases from J, the junction kept 11 bases outside the gene matches. The CDR3 extends over 17 amino acids. From germline, CDR1 is LGHNA and CDR2 YNFKEQ. The CDR3 coding sequence is TGTGCCAGCAGCCAAGAAGGCCCCGGGACAGGGAATCATGAGCAGTTCTTC. This codes for CASSQEGPGTGNHEQFF.

The rearrangement joins TRBV1 to TRBJ2-7; TRBD2, the table's D call, was not compared with the DNA. TRBV1 is a pseudogene. The CDR3 has 15 amino acids. The CDR3 sequence is CTSSQPGLHTTKQYF. DNA of the CDR3: TGCACCAGCAGCCAACCGGGACTCCACACGACCAAGCAGTACTTC.

The chain recombines TRBV11-3 with TRBJ2-1; weak D call: TRBD1 (8 bases). The CDR3 spans 14 residues. The V end was cut by 3 bases, the J end by 8 bases, with 14 bases between. Germline CDR1 SGHNT, CDR2 YENEEA. The CDR3 nucleotides read TGTGCCAGCAGCTTTAACAGGGGGGGAGATGAGCAGTTCTTC. It codes for CASSFNRGGDEQFF.

This clone has only one observation. The V and J genes are TRBV4-1 and TRBJ2-7; TRBD1 matches at 8 bases. This CDR3 region has 16 residues. The germline CDR1 and CDR2 sequences are MGHRA and YSYEKL. The J segment lost 5 bases and the V segment lost 3 bases, leaving 12 bases of the junction unmatched. This chain's CDR3 is CASSQTGTGDSHEQYF. The DNA of the CDR3 is TGCGCCAGCAGCCAGACCGGGACAGGCGATTCCCACGAGCAGTACTTC.

V gene TRBV30 combines with J gene TRBJ1-1; D gene ambiguous. The CDR3 spans 16 residues. V was clipped by 4 bases and J by 6 bases, with 24 bases between them. Germline lookup yields CDR1 GTSNPN and CDR2 SVGIG (reference sequence). The CDR3 here is CAWTGFGTGDWAEAFF. CDR3 DNA sequence: TGTGCCTGGACTGGTTTTGGAACTGGTGACTGGGCTGAAGCTTTCTTT.

This chain links TRBV4-1 with TRBJ1-6, with D tentatively TRBD1 (5 bases). The germline CDR1 and CDR2 sequences are MGHRA and YSYEKL. V was clipped by 5 bases and J by 10 bases, with 15 bases between them. This CDR3 is 14 amino acids long. The CDR3 bases are TGCGCCAGCAGCGACCGCAGGGAAGCATCACCCCTCCACTTT. Translating gives CASSDRREASPLHF.

V is TRBV5-1 and J is TRBJ1-2; tentative D call: TRBD1 (5 bases). The CDR3 contains 12 residues. The V gene lost 4 bases and the J gene lost 8 bases, with 12 bases spanning the gap. CDR1 is SGHRS and CDR2 is YFSETQ in the germline V gene. The CDR3, as DNA: TGCGCCAGCAGCCGGGGGGGGGAGGGCTACACCTTC. Its protein product is CASSRGGEGYTF. Drawing the rest from reference TRBV5-1 and TRBJ1-2, the complete variable domain is KAGVTQTPRYLIKTRGQQVTLSCSPISGHRSVSWYQQTPGQGLQFLFEYFSETQRNKGNFPGRFSGRQFSNSRSEMNVSTLELGDSALYLCASSRGGEGYTFGSGTRLTVV.

The gene calls are TRBV3-1 (or the pseudogene TRBV3-2) and TRBJ2-5; no firm D call. Germline CDR1 reads LGHDT; CDR2 reads YNNKEL (reference sequence). Between the trimmed V and J ends, which lost 1 base and 1 base, there was a span of 7 bases. This CDR3 spans 14 amino acids. The CDR3 loop is CASSQVLSQETQYF. DNA of the CDR3: TGTGCCAGCAGCCAAGTTCTTAGCCAAGAGACCCAGTACTTC.

This chain joins TRBV27 and TRBJ2-5; maybe TRBD2 (6 bases). Germline CDR1 is MNHEY and CDR2 is SMNVEV (reference sequence). The CDR3 is 15 residues long. Trimming cost V 5 bases and J 1 base, with 14 bases left between them. The CDR3: CASSPAGLAQETQYF. CDR3 coding DNA: TGTGCCAGCAGTCCCGCGGGGCTTGCCCAAGAGACCCAGTACTTC.

This clone was seen a few times. The V call is TRBV12-3 or TRBV12-4, the J call TRBJ1-1; 7 bases are a match to TRBD1. V was clipped by 7 bases and J by 1 base; unmatched bases: 3. The CDR3 spans 13 residues. The DNA of the CDR3 is TGTGCCAGCACCCGGACAGGGAACACTGAAGCTTTCTTT. As protein: CASTRTGNTEAFF.

This chain connects TRBV10-1 to TRBJ2-1; maybe TRBD2 (7 bases). The V end was cut by 6 bases, the J end by 2 bases, with 38 bases between. This CDR3 region has 23 residues. Germline V gives CDR1 WNHNN, CDR2 SYGVQD (reference sequence). DNA of the CDR3: TGCGCCAGCAGAGACACAGAAAACAGGGATGGGGTGGGAGCTAGCGGTACCTACAATGAGCAGTTCTTC. Translation: CASRDTENRDGVGASGTYNEQFF.

The chain joins TRBV2 to TRBJ1-6; D unclear. The CDR3 is made up of 17 amino acids. Germline CDR1 reads SNHLY; CDR2 reads FYNNEI. The V end was cut by 5 bases, the J end by 8 bases, with 22 bases between. The CDR3 DNA sequence: TGTGCCAGCAGTCCCTACGCCACCACCGTTTTGCATTCACCCCTCCACTTT. Its translation is CASSPYATTVLHSPLHF.

V is TRBV30 and J is TRBJ2-1; TRBD2 aligns across 14 bases. The CDR3 covers 17 residues. Trimming cost V 3 bases and J 7 bases; bases outside gene matches: 11. Germline V gene lookup returns CDR1 GTSNPN and CDR2 SVGIG (reference sequence). CDR3: CAWSLVRLAGGRNEQFF. DNA of the CDR3: TGTGCCTGGAGCCTCGTTCGACTAGCGGGAGGGAGAAATGAGCAGTTCTTC.

This chain joins TRBV19 and TRBJ2-3; D is ambiguous. Germline V gene data show CDR1 as LNHDA and CDR2 as SQIVND (reference sequence). V was cut by 5 bases and J by 4 bases, with 10 bases left in between. The CDR3 extends over 13 amino acids. Here the CDR3 reads CASSPHGADTQYF. In nucleotides, the CDR3 is TGTGCCAGTAGTCCCCACGGAGCAGATACGCAGTATTTT.

This clone was seen a single time. The CDR3 here is CATSDSSGGAFFTDTQYF. The CDR3 DNA reads TGTGCCACCAGTGATTCTAGCGGGGGGGCCTTTTTCACAGATACGCAGTATTTT. The rearrangement joins TRBV24-1 to TRBJ2-3; the match to TRBD2 covers 12 bases. The germline CDR1 and CDR2 sequences are KGHDR and SFDVKD. With V trimmed by 2 bases and J by 2 bases, 7 bases remained unmatched. The CDR3 extends over 18 amino acids.

The chain has TRBV12-3 or TRBV12-4 and TRBJ1-1; no clear D gene. Trimming shortened V by 3 bases and J by 4 bases, and 3 bases separated the two germline ends. The CDR3 extends over 11 amino acids. The CDR3 DNA reads TGTGCCAGCAGTTTTAGCACTGAAGCTTTCTTT. It translates to CASSFSTEAFF.

V is TRBV28 and J is TRBJ2-7; a possible D gene is TRBD2 (6 bases). CDR3 size: 14 residues. Trimming cost V 5 bases and J 1 base, with 12 bases left between them. Germline-derived CDR1 and CDR2 are MDHEN and SYDVKM. CDR3 loop: CASSILATSYEQYF. The CDR3 coding sequence is TGTGCCAGCAGTATCCTAGCGACATCCTACGAGCAGTACTTC.

Of note for this clone: Additional DNA sequences in this sample encode the identical CDR3. The chain joins TRBV3-1 (or the pseudogene TRBV3-2) to TRBJ2-5, with 7 bases identical to TRBD1. Trimming removed 4 bases from V and 2 bases from J; junction bases left unmatched: 4. The CDR3 runs to 14 residues. Per the germline V gene, CDR1 is LGHDT and CDR2 is YNNKEL (reference sequence). Here the CDR3 DNA reads TGTGCCAGCAGCCTCGCACAGGGGCAAGAGACCCAGTACTTC. Protein: CASSLAQGQETQYF.

The chain recombines TRBV5-1 with TRBJ2-7, with a possible D match to TRBD2 (6 bases). V was cut by 1 base and J by 2 bases, with 10 bases left in between. Germline CDR1 and CDR2: SGHRS and YFSETQ. This CDR3 comprises 14 residues. The CDR3 sequence: CASSLSWGAYEQYF. The DNA for the CDR3 is TGCGCCAGCAGCTTGTCATGGGGGGCCTACGAGCAGTACTTC.

The rearrangement joins TRBV25-1 to TRBJ2-3, with TRBD2 identical over 14 bases. The ends lost 5 bases at V and 5 bases at J; junction bases unmatched: 9. CDR3 length: 17 residues. Germline CDR1 is MGHDK and CDR2 is SYGVNS. CDR3 protein: CASSQSGLAGGGDTQYF. The CDR3 DNA is TGTGCCAGCAGTCAATCAGGACTAGCGGGAGGAGGAGATACGCAGTATTTT.

J is TRBJ1-5 and V is TRBV9; D unresolved. V was clipped by 0 bases and J by 6 bases, with 7 bases between them. This CDR3 is 13 amino acids long. CDR1 is SGDLS and CDR2 is YYNGEE in the germline V gene. CDR3 loop: CASSVDPFQPQHF. CDR3 in DNA: TGTGCCAGCAGCGTAGATCCGTTTCAGCCCCAGCATTTT. Variable domain in full (rest from reference TRBV9 and TRBJ1-5): DSGVTQTPKHLITATGQRVTLRCSPRSGDLSVYWYQQSLDQGLQFLIQYYNGEERAKGNILERFSAQQFPDLHSELNLSSLELGDSALYFCASSVDPFQPQHFGDGTRLSIL.

The V gene is TRBV3-1 (or the pseudogene TRBV3-2), the J gene TRBJ1-4; D possibly corresponds to TRBD1 (5 bases). CDR1 is LGHDT, CDR2 YNNKEL, per germline (reference sequence). The CDR3 extends over 13 amino acids. The V end was cut by 4 bases, the J end by 12 bases, with 15 bases between. The CDR3 sequence is CASSLNGGTELFF. CDR3 nucleotide sequence: TGTGCCAGCAGCCTTAATGGGGGGACGGAACTGTTTTTT.

This clone appeared once. V and J are TRBV5-6 and TRBJ2-7; D is unresolved. Trimming took 0 bases from V and 0 from J, leaving 10 bases between them. CDR3 length: 15 amino acids. Germline loops: CDR1 SGHDT, CDR2 YYEEEE. CDR3 amino acids: CASSLGALSSYEQYF. CDR3 coding DNA: TGTGCCAGCAGCTTGGGGGCGCTCAGCTCCTACGAGCAGTACTTC.